This T cell receptor beta chain was sequenced during a study of early T cells in non-severe SARS-CoV-2 infection. Study in general: Bulk RNA isolated from unsorted whole blood underwent sequencing; chains were not paired.

Unique molecular identifiers (one per individual cDNA molecule) were attached. TCRdb redid the calling of the 5' RACE reads with MiXCR, one entry per CDR3 protein. Of 30,000 or so distinct CDR3 sequences detected, 3% to 4% appear once; the ten largest clones hold about 7.5%. Germline values: CDR1 SGHTA, CDR2 FQGNSA. The ends lost 1 base at V and 2 bases at J; junction bases unmatched: 6. The CDR3 is made up of 16 amino acids. This clonotype was observed at least ten times. What it recognizes is unknown. Findings and caveats of the study: Matching with VDJdb favored anti-spike CD8 responses (missing private and CD4 specificities).

This clonotype originated in an adult who was a healthcare worker with PCR-confirmed SARS-CoV-2 infection or an uninfected control (not recorded which). The chain employs TRBV7-2 and TRBJ2-7, with 9 bases aligning to TRBD2. The sample comprised whole blood. CDR3 in amino acids: CASSLGASGTAYEQYF. Here the CDR3 DNA reads TGTGCCAGCAGCTTAGGGGCTAGCGGGACTGCCTACGAGCAGTACTTC.